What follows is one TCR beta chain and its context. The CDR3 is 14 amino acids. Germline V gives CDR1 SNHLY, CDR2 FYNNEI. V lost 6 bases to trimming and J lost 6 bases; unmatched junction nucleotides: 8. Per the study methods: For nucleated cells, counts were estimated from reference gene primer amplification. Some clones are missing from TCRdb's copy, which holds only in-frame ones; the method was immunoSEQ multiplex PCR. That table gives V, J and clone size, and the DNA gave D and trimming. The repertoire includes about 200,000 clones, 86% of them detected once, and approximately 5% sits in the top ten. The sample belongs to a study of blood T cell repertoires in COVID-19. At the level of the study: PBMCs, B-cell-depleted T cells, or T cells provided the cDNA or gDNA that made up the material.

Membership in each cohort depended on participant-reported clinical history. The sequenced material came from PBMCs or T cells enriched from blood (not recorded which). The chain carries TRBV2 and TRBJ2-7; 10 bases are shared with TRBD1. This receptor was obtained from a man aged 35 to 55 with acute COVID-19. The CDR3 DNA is TGTGCCAGCAGGCTGGGACAGGGGATGACCGAGCAGTACTTC. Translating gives CASRLGQGMTEQYF.